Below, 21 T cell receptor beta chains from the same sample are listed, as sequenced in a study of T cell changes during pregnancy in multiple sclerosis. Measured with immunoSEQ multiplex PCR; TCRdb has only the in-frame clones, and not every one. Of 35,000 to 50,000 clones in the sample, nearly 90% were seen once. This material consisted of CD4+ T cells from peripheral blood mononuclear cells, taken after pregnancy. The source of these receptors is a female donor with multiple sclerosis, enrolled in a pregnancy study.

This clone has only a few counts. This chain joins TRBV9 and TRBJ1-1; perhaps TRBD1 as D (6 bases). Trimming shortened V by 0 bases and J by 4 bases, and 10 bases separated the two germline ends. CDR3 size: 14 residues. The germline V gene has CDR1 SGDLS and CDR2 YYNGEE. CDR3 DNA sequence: TGTGCCAGCAGCGTAGGGGGGCTCGGCACTGAAGCTTTCTTT. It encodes CASSVGGLGTEAFF.

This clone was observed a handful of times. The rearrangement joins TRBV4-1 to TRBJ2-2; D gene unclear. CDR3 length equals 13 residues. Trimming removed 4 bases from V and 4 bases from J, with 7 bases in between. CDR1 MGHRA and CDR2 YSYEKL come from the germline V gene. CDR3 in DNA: TGCGCCAGCAGCCTCCTAGGCACCGGGGAGCTGTTTTTT. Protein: CASSLLGTGELFF.

The CDR3 sequence is CASSSGQGTGYEQYF. CDR3 sequence (DNA): TGTGCCAGCAGCAGTGGACAGGGAACGGGCTACGAGCAGTACTTC. The chain couples TRBV6-5 to TRBJ2-7, with 8 bases identical to TRBD1. V dropped 6 bases and J dropped 3; count of bases not matched to a gene: 10. CDR3 length: 15 amino acids. Germline CDR1 MNHEY, CDR2 SVGAGI.

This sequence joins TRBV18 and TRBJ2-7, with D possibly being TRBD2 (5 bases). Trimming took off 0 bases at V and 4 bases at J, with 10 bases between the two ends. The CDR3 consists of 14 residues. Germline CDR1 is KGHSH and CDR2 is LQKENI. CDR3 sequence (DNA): TGTGCCAGCTCACCACCGGGAGATCGTTACGAGCAGTACTTC. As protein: CASSPPGDRYEQYF. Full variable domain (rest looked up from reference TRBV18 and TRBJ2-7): NAGVMQNPRHLVRRRGQEARLRCSPMKGHSHVYWYRQLPEEGLKFMVYLQKENIIDESGMPKERFSAEFPKEGPSILRIQQVVRGDSAAYFCASSPPGDRYEQYFGPGTRLTVT.

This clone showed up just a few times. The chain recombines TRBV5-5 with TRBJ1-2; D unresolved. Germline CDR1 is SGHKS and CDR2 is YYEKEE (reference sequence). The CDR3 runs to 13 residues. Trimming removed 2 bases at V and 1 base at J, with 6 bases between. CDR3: CASSFSDNYGYTF. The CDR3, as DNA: TGTGCCAGCAGCTTTAGTGATAACTATGGCTACACCTTC.

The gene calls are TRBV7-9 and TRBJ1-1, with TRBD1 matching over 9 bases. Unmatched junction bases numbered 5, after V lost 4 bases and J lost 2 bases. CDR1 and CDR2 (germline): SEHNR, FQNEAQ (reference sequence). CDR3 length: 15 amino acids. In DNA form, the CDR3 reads TGTGCCAGCAGCTCCGACAGGGGGGCTAACACTGAAGCTTTCTTT. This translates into CASSSDRGANTEAFF.

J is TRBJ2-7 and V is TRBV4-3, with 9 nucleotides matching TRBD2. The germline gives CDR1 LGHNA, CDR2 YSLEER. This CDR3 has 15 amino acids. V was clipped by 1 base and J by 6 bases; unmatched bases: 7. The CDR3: CASSQGDSGSREQYF. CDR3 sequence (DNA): TGCGCCAGCAGCCAAGGAGATAGCGGGAGCCGCGAGCAGTACTTC.

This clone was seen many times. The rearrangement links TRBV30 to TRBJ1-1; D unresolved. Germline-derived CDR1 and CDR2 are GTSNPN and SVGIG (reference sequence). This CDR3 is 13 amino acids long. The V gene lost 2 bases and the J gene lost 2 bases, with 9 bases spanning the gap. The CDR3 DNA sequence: TGTGCCTGGAGTCGGGAGTCCAACACTGAAGCTTTCTTT. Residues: CAWSRESNTEAFF.

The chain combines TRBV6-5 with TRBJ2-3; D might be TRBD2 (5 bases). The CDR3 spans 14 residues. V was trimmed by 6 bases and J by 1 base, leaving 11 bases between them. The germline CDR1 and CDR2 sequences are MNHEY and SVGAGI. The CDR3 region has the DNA TGTGCCAGCAGAGTAGCGACCCGCACAGATACGCAGTATTTT. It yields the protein CASRVATRTDTQYF.

CDR3 sequence (DNA): TGTGCCAGCAGCTTAGATAGTAATCAGCCCCAGCATTTT. The encoded protein is CASSLDSNQPQHF. The gene calls are TRBV7-9 and TRBJ1-5; D not resolved. The CDR3 totals 13 residues. V dropped 1 base and J dropped 4 bases, with 5 bases sitting between them. Germline CDR1 and CDR2: SEHNR and FQNEAQ (reference sequence).

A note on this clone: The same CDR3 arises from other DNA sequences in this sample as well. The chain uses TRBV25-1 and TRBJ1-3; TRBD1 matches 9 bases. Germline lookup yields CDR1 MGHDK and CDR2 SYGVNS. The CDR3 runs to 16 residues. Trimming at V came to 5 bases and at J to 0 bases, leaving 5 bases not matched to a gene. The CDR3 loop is CASSKGQGSSGNTIYF. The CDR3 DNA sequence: TGTGCCAGCAGTAAAGGACAGGGGAGCTCTGGAAACACCATATATTTT.

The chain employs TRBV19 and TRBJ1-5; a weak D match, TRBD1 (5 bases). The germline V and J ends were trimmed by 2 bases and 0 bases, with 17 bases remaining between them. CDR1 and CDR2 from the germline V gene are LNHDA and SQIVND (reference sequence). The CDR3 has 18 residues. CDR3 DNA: TGTGCCAGTAGTATAATTCCCCCAGGGTGGCCTAGCAATCAGCCCCAGCATTTT. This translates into CASSIIPPGWPSNQPQHF.

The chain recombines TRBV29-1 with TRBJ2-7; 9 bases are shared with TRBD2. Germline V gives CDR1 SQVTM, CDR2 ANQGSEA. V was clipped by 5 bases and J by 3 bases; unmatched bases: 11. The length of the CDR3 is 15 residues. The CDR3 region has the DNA TGCAGCGTTTCTACTAGCGGGCATAGTCGCTACGAGCAGTACTTC. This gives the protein CSVSTSGHSRYEQYF.

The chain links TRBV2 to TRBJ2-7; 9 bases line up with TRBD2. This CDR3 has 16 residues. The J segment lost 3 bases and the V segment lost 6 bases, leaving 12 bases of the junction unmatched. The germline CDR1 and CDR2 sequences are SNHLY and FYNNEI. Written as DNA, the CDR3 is TGTGCCAGCAGGGACCGACTAGCGGAGAGGAACTACGAGCAGTACTTC. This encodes CASRDRLAERNYEQYF.

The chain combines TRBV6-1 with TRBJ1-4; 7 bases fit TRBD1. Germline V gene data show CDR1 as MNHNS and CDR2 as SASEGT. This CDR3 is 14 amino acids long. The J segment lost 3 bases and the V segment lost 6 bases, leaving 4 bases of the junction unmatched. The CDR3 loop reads CASRRTGSNEKLFF. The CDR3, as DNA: TGTGCCAGCAGGAGGACAGGCTCTAATGAAAAACTGTTTTTT.

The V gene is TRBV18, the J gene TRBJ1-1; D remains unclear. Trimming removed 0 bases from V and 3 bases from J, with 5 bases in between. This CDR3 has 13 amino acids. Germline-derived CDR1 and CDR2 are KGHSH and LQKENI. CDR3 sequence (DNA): TGTGCCAGCTCACCACCGGGCGACACTGAAGCTTTCTTT. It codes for CASSPPGDTEAFF.

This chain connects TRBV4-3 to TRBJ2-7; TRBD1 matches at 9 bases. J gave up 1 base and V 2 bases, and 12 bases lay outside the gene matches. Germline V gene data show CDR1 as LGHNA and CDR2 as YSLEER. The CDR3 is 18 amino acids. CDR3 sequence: CASSQYWTGVSESYEQYF. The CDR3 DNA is TGCGCCAGCAGCCAATACTGGACAGGGGTATCGGAATCCTACGAGCAGTACTTC.

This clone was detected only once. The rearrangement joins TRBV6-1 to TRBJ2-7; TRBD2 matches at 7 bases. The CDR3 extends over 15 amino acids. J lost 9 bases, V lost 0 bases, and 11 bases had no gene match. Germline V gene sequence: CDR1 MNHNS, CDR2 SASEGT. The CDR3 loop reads CASSEARWGGDMQYF. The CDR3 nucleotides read TGTGCCAGCAGTGAAGCGCGTTGGGGGGGGGATATGCAGTACTTC.

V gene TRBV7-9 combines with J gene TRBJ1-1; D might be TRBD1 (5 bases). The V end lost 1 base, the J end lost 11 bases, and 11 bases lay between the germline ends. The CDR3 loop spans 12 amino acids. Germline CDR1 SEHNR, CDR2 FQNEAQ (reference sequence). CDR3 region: CASSLEGGVAFF. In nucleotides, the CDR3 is TGTGCCAGCAGCTTAGAAGGAGGGGTTGCTTTCTTT.

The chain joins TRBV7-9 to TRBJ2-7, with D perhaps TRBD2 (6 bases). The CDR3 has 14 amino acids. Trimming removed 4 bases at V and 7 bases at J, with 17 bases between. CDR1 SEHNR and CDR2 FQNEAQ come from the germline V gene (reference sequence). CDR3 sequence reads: CASSSAGGVQEQYF. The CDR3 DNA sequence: TGTGCCAGCAGCTCAGCCGGCGGGGTGCAGGAGCAGTACTTC.

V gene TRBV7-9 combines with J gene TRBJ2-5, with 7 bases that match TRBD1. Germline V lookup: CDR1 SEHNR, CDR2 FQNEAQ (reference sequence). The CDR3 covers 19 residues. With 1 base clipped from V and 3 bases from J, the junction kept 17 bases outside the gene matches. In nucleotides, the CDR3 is TGTGCCAGCAGCTTAGTGGATAGACTCTCGACAGGGAGAAAAGAGACCCAGTACTTC. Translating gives CASSLVDRLSTGRKETQYF.